This passage covers 10 T cell receptor beta chains from one sample sequenced in a study of early T cells in non-severe SARS-CoV-2 infection. TCRdb re-called the 5' RACE reads with MiXCR, one entry per CDR3 protein. Of around 92,000 distinct CDR3 sequences in the sample, 11% were seen once. Material for sequencing was whole blood. The origin of the receptors is an adult who was a healthcare worker with PCR-confirmed SARS-CoV-2 infection or an uninfected control (not recorded which).

This clonotype was seen more than once but under ten times. The CDR3 sequence: CASSLQTGGNTEAFF. CDR3 sequence (DNA): TGTGCCAGCAGCCTACAGACAGGGGGCAACACTGAAGCTTTCTTT. This rearrangement joins TRBV7-3 to TRBJ1-1; 10 bases map to TRBD1. In germline, CDR1 is SGHTA, CDR2 FQGTGA. J lost 2 bases, V lost 5 bases, and 5 bases had no gene match. The length of the CDR3 is 15 residues.

In this sample, this clonotype turned up a few times. This chain uses TRBV18 with TRBJ1-5; perhaps TRBD1 as D (6 bases). The CDR3 is 15 amino acids. V was cut by 6 bases and J by 1 base, with 13 bases left in between. Germline CDR1 is KGHSH and CDR2 is LQKENI. The CDR3 spells CASSPGGPSNQPQHF. The CDR3 DNA reads TGTGCCAGCTCCCCGGGGGGGCCGAGCAATCAGCCCCAGCATTTT. Combining the CDR3 with reference TRBV18 and TRBJ1-5 gives the whole variable domain NAGVMQNPRHLVRRRGQEARLRCSPMKGHSHVYWYRQLPEEGLKFMVYLQKENIIDESGMPKERFSAEFPKEGPSILRIQQVVRGDSAAYFCASSPGGPSNQPQHFGDGTRLSIL.

This clonotype was counted only a few times. V usage is TRBV9 and J usage is TRBJ1-2, with D uncertain. There are 14 residues in the CDR3. The germline V gene has CDR1 SGDLS and CDR2 YYNGEE. V dropped 3 bases and J dropped 5 bases, with 14 bases sitting between them. In DNA, the CDR3 is TGTGCCAGCAGCGGATACGCTCATGAATATGGCTACACCTTC. Translated, it gives CASSGYAHEYGYTF.

This clonotype was seen at least ten times. V usage is TRBV6-5 and J usage is TRBJ1-6; TRBD1 is a possible D gene (5 bases). This CDR3 comprises 12 residues. Trimming shortened V by 6 bases and J by 6 bases, and 6 bases separated the two germline ends. Germline lookup yields CDR1 MNHEY and CDR2 SVGAGI. The CDR3, as DNA: TGTGCCAGCAGCGGGGGTAATTCACCCCTCCACTTT. Its translation is CASSGGNSPLHF.

This clonotype came up many times. The rearrangement links TRBV5-1 to TRBJ1-2; D is uncertain. The CDR3 loop spans 14 amino acids. V was trimmed by 4 bases and J by 2 bases, leaving 12 bases between them. CDR1 and CDR2 (germline): SGHRS, YFSETQ. CDR3 protein: CASSLNIPNYGYTF. In DNA form, the CDR3 reads TGCGCCAGCAGCCTGAACATCCCAAACTATGGCTACACCTTC.

This clonotype has at least ten counts. The chain links TRBV13 to TRBJ2-2, with D maybe TRBD2 (6 bases). This CDR3 has 15 residues. V shed 5 bases and J shed 3 bases, with 13 bases lying between them. Germline V lookup: CDR1 PRHDT, CDR2 FYEKMQ (reference sequence). Written as DNA, the CDR3 is TGTGCCAGCAGCCCCGTGGGGGACTACACCGGGGAGCTGTTTTTT. Encoded protein: CASSPVGDYTGELFF.

J is TRBJ1-2 and V is TRBV18, with TRBD1 as a possible D gene (6 bases). The germline V gene has CDR1 KGHSH and CDR2 LQKENI. V lost 1 base to trimming and J lost 7 bases, with 19 bases between them. The CDR3 totals 16 residues. CDR3: CASSPRAQGRISGYTF. Written as DNA, the CDR3 is TGTGCCAGCTCACCACGGGCACAGGGAAGGATTTCTGGCTACACCTTC. The full variable domain, completed using reference TRBV18 and TRBJ1-2, is NAGVMQNPRHLVRRRGQEARLRCSPMKGHSHVYWYRQLPEEGLKFMVYLQKENIIDESGMPKERFSAEFPKEGPSILRIQQVVRGDSAAYFCASSPRAQGRISGYTFGSGTRLTVV.

This clonotype was detected a few times. The chain is built from TRBV7-9 and TRBJ1-5; TRBD1 might be the D (5 bases). Germline values: CDR1 SEHNR, CDR2 FQNEAQ (reference sequence). The CDR3 length is 14 residues. V was trimmed by 3 bases and J by 4 bases, leaving 10 bases between them. Here the CDR3 reads CASSFPGRNQPQHF. DNA of the CDR3: TGTGCCAGCAGCTTTCCAGGGAGAAATCAGCCCCAGCATTTT.

This clonotype was detected many times. The gene calls are TRBV7-3 and TRBJ1-1; D remains unclear. CDR1 is SGHTA and CDR2 is FQGTGA in the germline V gene. This CDR3 spans 13 amino acids. V dropped 5 bases and J dropped 4 bases, with 11 bases sitting between them. This chain's CDR3 is CASSQGLGTEAFF. Here the CDR3 DNA reads TGTGCCAGCAGCCAAGGCCTCGGCACTGAAGCTTTCTTT.

V usage is TRBV7-9 and J usage is TRBJ1-5, with no clear D. The V gene lost 1 base and the J gene lost 7 bases, with 11 bases spanning the gap. The CDR3 contains 14 residues. The germline gives CDR1 SEHNR, CDR2 FQNEAQ (reference sequence). CDR3 bases: TGTGCCAGCAGCTTAGGAGGACTTGGCCAGCCCCAGCATTTT. It codes for CASSLGGLGQPQHF.